The 19 T cell receptor beta chains listed next were all sequenced from one sample in a study of Ad26.COV2.S vaccination and SARS-CoV-2 variants. The assay was immunoSEQ multiplex PCR, and TCRdb's table has in-frame clones only and misses some. The sample carries about 390,000 clones, 80% to 95% recorded once. Treatment indicated: some 20 received Ad26.COV2.S at low or high dose, single or two shots; roughly five received placebo; per-sample allocation not given. Each sample was drawn 63 days after the first injection (of vaccine or placebo). This sample comprised peripheral blood, obtained in a trial of Ad26.COV2.S vaccine versus placebo. Receptors were obtained from a person between 18 and 59 years old who received the Ad26.COV2.S COVID-19 vaccine or a placebo.

The V and J genes are TRBV7-9 and TRBJ1-4; 8 bases are shared with TRBD1. Germline V gene data show CDR1 as SEHNR and CDR2 as FQNEAQ (reference sequence). The CDR3 has 16 residues. V lost 4 bases and J lost 5; bases outside the gene matches: 9. Here the CDR3 DNA reads TGTGCCAGCAGCTCACAGGGGGGCAGAGTCAATGAAAAACTGTTTTTT. It specifies CASSSQGGRVNEKLFF.

This sequence joins TRBV30 and TRBJ2-1, with 7 bases fitting TRBD2. This CDR3 has 14 residues. The ends lost 3 bases at V and 3 bases at J; junction bases unmatched: 5. Per the germline V gene, CDR1 is GTSNPN and CDR2 is SVGIG (reference sequence). The DNA of the CDR3 is TGTGCCTGGAGAGAGCGGGGCGGCTACAATGAGCAGTTCTTC. It yields the protein CAWRERGGYNEQFF.

The CDR3 DNA sequence: TGTGCCAGCAGCTACGAGATTTGGGTCTCTGGAAACACCATATATTTT. Its translation is CASSYEIWVSGNTIYF. The chain joins TRBV7-9 to TRBJ1-3; D is unresolved. Germline CDR1 SEHNR, CDR2 FQNEAQ (reference sequence). With 4 bases removed from V and 0 bases from J, the gap between germline ends came to 13 bases. The CDR3 runs 16 residues.

This clone has only a few counts. The rearrangement joins TRBV11-2 to TRBJ2-7; D unresolved. V was shortened by 5 bases and J by 1 base, with 12 bases between the two germline ends. From germline, CDR1 is SGHAT and CDR2 FQNNGV. The CDR3 length is 14 residues. The CDR3 DNA sequence: TGTGCCAGCAGCCTGTGGCAGAGATCCTACGAGCAGTACTTC. It yields the protein CASSLWQRSYEQYF.

The rearrangement links TRBV18 to TRBJ1-2; 7 bases match TRBD1. The V gene's germline CDR1 is KGHSH and CDR2 LQKENI. This CDR3 is 16 amino acids long. With V trimmed by 6 bases and J by 0 bases, 10 bases remained unmatched. As DNA, the CDR3 is TGTGCCAGCTCTCAGACCCGACAGGGAGCTAACTATGGCTACACCTTC. Its protein product is CASSQTRQGANYGYTF.

The chain has TRBV10-3 and TRBJ2-3; 9 bases map to TRBD2. V lost 4 bases, J lost 4 bases, and 9 bases stayed unmatched. The CDR3 covers 16 residues. Per the germline V gene, CDR1 is ENHRY and CDR2 is SYGVKD. In DNA, the CDR3 is TGTGCCATCAGTGTAGGGTCTAGCGGGGATCCAGATACGCAGTATTTT. This sequence encodes CAISVGSSGDPDTQYF.

V gene TRBV2 combines with J gene TRBJ1-2; tentatively, D is TRBD1 (6 bases). Trimming shortened V by 1 base and J by 8 bases, and 11 bases separated the two germline ends. CDR1 and CDR2 from the germline V gene are SNHLY and FYNNEI. There are 13 residues in the CDR3. The CDR3 protein is CASSEDRVSGYTF. The CDR3 coding sequence is TGTGCCAGCAGTGAAGACAGGGTCTCGGGCTACACCTTC.

V usage is TRBV3-1 (or the pseudogene TRBV3-2) and J usage is TRBJ2-3; D gene uncertain. There are 16 residues in the CDR3. The germline CDR1 and CDR2 sequences are LGHDT and YNNKEL (reference sequence). V lost 2 bases and J 4 bases, leaving 16 bases between the germline ends. CDR3 nucleotide sequence: TGTGCCAGCAGCCAAATCATGGCCACCCAGGCAGATACGCAGTATTTT. The encoded protein is CASSQIMATQADTQYF.

The chain recombines TRBV28 with TRBJ1-2, with no clear D. The germline V gene has CDR1 MDHEN and CDR2 SYDVKM. The CDR3 runs 14 residues. V was shortened by 5 bases and J by 8 bases, with 18 bases between the two germline ends. The CDR3 region has the DNA TGTGCCAGCAGTCTCCACCCGAGGGTGGGCGGCTACACCTTC. Protein sequence: CASSLHPRVGGYTF.

The chain links TRBV5-1 to TRBJ1-2, with a possible D match to TRBD1 (6 bases). The V end lost 0 bases, the J end lost 4 bases, and 13 bases lay between the germline ends. The CDR3 length is 15 residues. The germline V gene has CDR1 SGHRS and CDR2 YFSETQ. This chain's CDR3 is CASSLGPGDVYGYTF. Here the CDR3 DNA reads TGCGCCAGCAGCTTGGGGCCAGGGGACGTCTATGGCTACACCTTC.

This chain links TRBV19 with TRBJ1-2, with TRBD1 as a possible D gene (6 bases). V was shortened by 8 bases and J by 4 bases, with 20 bases between the two germline ends. The CDR3 spans 15 residues. CDR1 is LNHDA, CDR2 SQIVND, per germline (reference sequence). CDR3 sequence reads: CASSTSGGLGYGYTF. The CDR3 bases are TGTGCCAGTTCCACTTCGGGGGGCTTGGGCTATGGCTACACCTTC.

The chain couples TRBV2 to TRBJ1-1; D not resolved. The CDR3 runs 14 residues. Germline V gene lookup returns CDR1 SNHLY and CDR2 FYNNEI. DNA of the CDR3: TGTGCAAGCCGGTTTCGGGTATTGAACACTGAAGCTTTCTTT. It codes for CASRFRVLNTEAFF.

The chain is built from TRBV9 and TRBJ2-5; D remains ambiguous. Trimming took 3 bases from V and 2 from J, leaving 14 bases between them. From germline, CDR1 is SGDLS and CDR2 YYNGEE. The CDR3 is 15 residues long. CDR3 protein: CASSEKGLGQETQYF. DNA of the CDR3: TGTGCCAGCAGCGAGAAGGGTTTAGGACAAGAGACCCAGTACTTC. Variable domain in full (rest from reference TRBV9 and TRBJ2-5): DSGVTQTPKHLITATGQRVTLRCSPRSGDLSVYWYQQSLDQGLQFLIQYYNGEERAKGNILERFSAQQFPDLHSELNLSSLELGDSALYFCASSEKGLGQETQYFGPGTRLLVL.

J is TRBJ1-3 and V is TRBV7-8; 10 nucleotides match TRBD1. Trimming removed 5 bases from V and 2 bases from J; junction bases left unmatched: 3. Germline loops: CDR1 SGHVS, CDR2 FQNEAQ. CDR3 length: 15 amino acids. This CDR3 is CASSQDRGPGNTIYF. DNA of the CDR3: TGTGCCAGCAGCCAAGACAGGGGGCCTGGAAACACCATATATTTT.

J is TRBJ2-3 and V is TRBV4-3, with D unresolved. Germline loops: CDR1 LGHNA, CDR2 YSLEER. The V gene lost 4 bases and the J gene lost 2 bases, with 10 bases spanning the gap. This CDR3 contains 14 residues. The CDR3 DNA reads TGCGCCAGCAGCCCCCGAAGTTACACAGATACGCAGTATTTT. Its translation: CASSPRSYTDTQYF.

The V gene is TRBV6-6, the J gene TRBJ1-3; TRBD1 matches at 9 bases. The CDR3 is 16 residues long. Per the germline V gene, CDR1 is MNHNY and CDR2 is SVGAGI (reference sequence). The ends lost 7 bases at V and 2 bases at J; junction bases unmatched: 9. Written as DNA, the CDR3 is TGTGCCAGCATCGCATACAGGGGGCGCGCTGGAAACACCATATATTTT. Translation: CASIAYRGRAGNTIYF.

The rearrangement joins TRBV6-5 to TRBJ2-1; 13 nucleotides align to TRBD2. The CDR3 contains 15 residues. With V trimmed by 4 bases and J by 4 bases, 1 base remained unmatched. The germline gives CDR1 MNHEY, CDR2 SVGAGI. CDR3 in amino acids: CASSSLAGGYNEQFF. The CDR3 DNA reads TGTGCCAGCAGTTCACTAGCGGGGGGGTACAATGAGCAGTTCTTC.

This chain connects TRBV28 to TRBJ2-7; the D gene is possibly TRBD2 (6 bases). The germline V gene has CDR1 MDHEN and CDR2 SYDVKM. The V end was cut by 0 bases, the J end by 2 bases, with 11 bases between. The CDR3 totals 15 residues. Here the CDR3 reads CASSLWRGSAYEQYF. CDR3 DNA: TGTGCCAGCAGTTTATGGCGGGGATCGGCCTACGAGCAGTACTTC.

This sequence joins TRBV27 and TRBJ1-1, with no clear D. V was shortened by 3 bases and J by 4 bases, with 12 bases between the two germline ends. The CDR3 spans 14 residues. Germline CDR1 is MNHEY and CDR2 is SMNVEV (reference sequence). As DNA, the CDR3 is TGTGCCAGCAGTTTCGGACCATGGGGCACTGAAGCTTTCTTT. It translates to CASSFGPWGTEAFF.